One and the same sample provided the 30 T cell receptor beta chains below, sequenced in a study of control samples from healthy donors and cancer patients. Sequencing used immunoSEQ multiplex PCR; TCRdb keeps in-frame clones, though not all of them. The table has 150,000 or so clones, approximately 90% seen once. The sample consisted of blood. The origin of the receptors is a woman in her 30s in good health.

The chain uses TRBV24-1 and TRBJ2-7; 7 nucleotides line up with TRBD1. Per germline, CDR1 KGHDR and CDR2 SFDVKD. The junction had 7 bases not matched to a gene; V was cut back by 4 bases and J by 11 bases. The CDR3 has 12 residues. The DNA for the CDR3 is TGTGCCACCAGTGACCCGGGACAGCTGAAGTACTTC. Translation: CATSDPGQLKYF.

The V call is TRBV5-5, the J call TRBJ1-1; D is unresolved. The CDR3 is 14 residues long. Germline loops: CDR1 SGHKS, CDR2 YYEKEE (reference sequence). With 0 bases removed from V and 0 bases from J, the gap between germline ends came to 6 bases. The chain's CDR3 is CASSLGAMNTEAFF. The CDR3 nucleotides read TGTGCCAGCAGCTTGGGGGCAATGAACACTGAAGCTTTCTTT.

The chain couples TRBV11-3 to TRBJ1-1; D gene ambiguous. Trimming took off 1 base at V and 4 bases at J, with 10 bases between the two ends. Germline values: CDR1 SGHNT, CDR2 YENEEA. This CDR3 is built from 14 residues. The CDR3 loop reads CASSLGLGFTEAFF. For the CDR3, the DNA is TGTGCCAGCAGCTTAGGATTAGGATTCACTGAAGCTTTCTTT.

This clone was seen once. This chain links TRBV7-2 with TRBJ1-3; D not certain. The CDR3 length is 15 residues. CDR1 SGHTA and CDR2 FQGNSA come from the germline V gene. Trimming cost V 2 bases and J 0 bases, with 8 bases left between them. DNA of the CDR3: TGTGCCAGCAGCTTATTGGTCTCCTCTGGAAACACCATATATTTT. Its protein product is CASSLLVSSGNTIYF.

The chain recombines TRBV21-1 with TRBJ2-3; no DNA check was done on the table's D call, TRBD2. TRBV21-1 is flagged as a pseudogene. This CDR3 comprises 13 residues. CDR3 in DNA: TGTGCCAGCAGCACCACTAGCACAGATACGCAGTATTTT. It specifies CASSTTSTDTQYF.

The CDR3 DNA reads as TGTGCCAGTAGTATAGACCTCTGGACAGGGATCAATCAGCCCCAGCATTTT. This encodes CASSIDLWTGINQPQHF. The chain links TRBV19 to TRBJ1-5; 8 nucleotides align to TRBD1. Trimming removed 0 bases from V and 3 bases from J; junction bases left unmatched: 7. This CDR3 region has 17 residues. CDR1 and CDR2 (germline): LNHDA, SQIVND (reference sequence).

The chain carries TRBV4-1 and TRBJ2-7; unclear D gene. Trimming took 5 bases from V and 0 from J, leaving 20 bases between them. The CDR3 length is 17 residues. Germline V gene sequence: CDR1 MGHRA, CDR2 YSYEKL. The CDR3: CASSKAPGPLNSYEQYF. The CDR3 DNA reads TGCGCCAGCAGCAAAGCCCCGGGCCCCTTAAACTCCTACGAGCAGTACTTC.

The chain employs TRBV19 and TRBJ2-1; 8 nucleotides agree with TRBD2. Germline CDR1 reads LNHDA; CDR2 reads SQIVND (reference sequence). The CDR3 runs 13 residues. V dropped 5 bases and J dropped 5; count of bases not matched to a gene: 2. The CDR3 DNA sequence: TGTGCCAGTAGTCTAGCGGGTAACAATGAGCAGTTCTTC. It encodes CASSLAGNNEQFF.

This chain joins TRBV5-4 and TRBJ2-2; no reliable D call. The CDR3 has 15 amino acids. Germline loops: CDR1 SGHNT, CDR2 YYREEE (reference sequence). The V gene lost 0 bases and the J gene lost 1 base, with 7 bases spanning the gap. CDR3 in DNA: TGTGCCAGCAGCTTGGGTTGGGGGAACACCGGGGAGCTGTTTTTT. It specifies CASSLGWGNTGELFF.

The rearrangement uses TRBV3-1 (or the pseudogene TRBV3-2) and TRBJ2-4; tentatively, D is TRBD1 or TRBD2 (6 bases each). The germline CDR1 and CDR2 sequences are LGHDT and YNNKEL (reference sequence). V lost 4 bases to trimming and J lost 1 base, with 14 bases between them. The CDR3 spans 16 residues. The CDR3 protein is CASSLTGRSAKNIQYF. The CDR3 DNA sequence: TGTGCCAGCAGCCTCACAGGGAGGTCCGCCAAAAACATTCAGTACTTC.

The CDR3: CASSPTGFLEKLFF. The CDR3 coding sequence is TGTGCCAGCAGTCCGACAGGGTTTCTTGAAAAACTGTTTTTT. The gene calls are TRBV28 and TRBJ1-4; 7 nucleotides agree with TRBD1. CDR1 and CDR2 (germline): MDHEN, SYDVKM. This CDR3 has 14 amino acids. V trimming: 5 bases; J trimming: 7 bases; junction bases outside the gene matches: 7. The full variable domain, its missing parts supplied by reference TRBV28 and TRBJ1-4, is DVKVTQSSRYLVKRTGEKVFLECVQDMDHENMFWYRQDPGLGLRLIYFSYDVKMKEKGDIPEGYSVSREKKERFSLILESASTNQTSMYLCASSPTGFLEKLFFGSGTQLSVL.

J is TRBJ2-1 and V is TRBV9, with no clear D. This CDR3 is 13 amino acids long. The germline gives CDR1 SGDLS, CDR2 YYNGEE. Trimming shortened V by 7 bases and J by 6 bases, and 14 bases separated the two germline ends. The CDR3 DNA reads TGTGCCAGCGGATTGGGTAGTACCAATGAGCAGTTCTTC. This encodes CASGLGSTNEQFF.

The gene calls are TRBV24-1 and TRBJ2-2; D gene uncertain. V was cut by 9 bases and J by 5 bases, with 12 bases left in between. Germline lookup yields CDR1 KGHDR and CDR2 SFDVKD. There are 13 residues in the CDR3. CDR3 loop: CATEDQGTGELFF. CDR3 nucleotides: TGTGCCACCGAGGACCAAGGGACCGGGGAGCTGTTTTTT.

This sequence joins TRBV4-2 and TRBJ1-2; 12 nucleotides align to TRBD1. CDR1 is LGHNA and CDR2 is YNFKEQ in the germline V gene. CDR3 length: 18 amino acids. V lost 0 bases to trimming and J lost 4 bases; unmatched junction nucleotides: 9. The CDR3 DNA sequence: TGTGCCAGCAGCCAAGACGGGACAGGGGGCGCATCGCCCTATGGCTACACCTTC. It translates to CASSQDGTGGASPYGYTF.

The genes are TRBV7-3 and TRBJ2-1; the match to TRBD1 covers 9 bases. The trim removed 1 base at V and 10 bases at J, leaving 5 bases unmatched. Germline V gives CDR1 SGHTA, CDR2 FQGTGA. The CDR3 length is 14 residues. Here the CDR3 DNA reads TGTGCCAGCAGCTTAAGCCGGACAGGGGACGAGCAGTTCTTC. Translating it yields CASSLSRTGDEQFF. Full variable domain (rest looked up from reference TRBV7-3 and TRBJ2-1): GAGVSQTPSNKVTEKGKYVELRCDPISGHTALYWYRQSLGQGPEFLIYFQGTGAADDSGLPNDRFFAVRPEGSVSTLKIQRTERGDSAVYLCASSLSRTGDEQFFGPGTRLTVL.

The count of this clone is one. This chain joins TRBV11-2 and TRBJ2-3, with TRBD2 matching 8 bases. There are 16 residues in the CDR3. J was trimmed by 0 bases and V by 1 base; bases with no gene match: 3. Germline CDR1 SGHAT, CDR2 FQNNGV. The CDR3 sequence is CASSLGASGSTDTQYF. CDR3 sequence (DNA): TGTGCCAGCAGCTTAGGGGCTAGCGGGAGCACAGATACGCAGTATTTT.

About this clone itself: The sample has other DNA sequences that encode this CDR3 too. In DNA, the CDR3 is TGTGCCAGCAGCACAAATCAGCCCCAGCATTTT. This codes for CASSTNQPQHF. V is TRBV28 and J is TRBJ1-5, with D unresolved. Trimming pared 6 bases from V and 4 bases from J, leaving 4 bases between. CDR1 is MDHEN, CDR2 SYDVKM, per germline. CDR3 size: 11 residues. The complete variable domain, with remaining parts taken from reference TRBV28 and TRBJ1-5, reads DVKVTQSSRYLVKRTGEKVFLECVQDMDHENMFWYRQDPGLGLRLIYFSYDVKMKEKGDIPEGYSVSREKKERFSLILESASTNQTSMYLCASSTNQPQHFGDGTRLSIL.

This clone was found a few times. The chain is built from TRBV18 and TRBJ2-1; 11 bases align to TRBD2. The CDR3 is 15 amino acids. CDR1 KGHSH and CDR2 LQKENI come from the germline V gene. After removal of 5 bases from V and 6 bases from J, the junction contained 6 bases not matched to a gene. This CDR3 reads CASSRSTSGANEQFF. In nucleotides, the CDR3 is TGTGCCAGCTCAAGGTCGACTAGCGGGGCCAATGAGCAGTTCTTC.

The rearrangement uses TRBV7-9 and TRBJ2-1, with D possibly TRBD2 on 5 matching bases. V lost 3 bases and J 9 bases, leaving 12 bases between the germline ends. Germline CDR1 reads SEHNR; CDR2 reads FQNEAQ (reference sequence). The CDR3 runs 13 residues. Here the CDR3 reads CASSFGERSEQFF. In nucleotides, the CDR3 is TGTGCCAGCAGCTTCGGGGAGCGGTCTGAGCAGTTCTTC.

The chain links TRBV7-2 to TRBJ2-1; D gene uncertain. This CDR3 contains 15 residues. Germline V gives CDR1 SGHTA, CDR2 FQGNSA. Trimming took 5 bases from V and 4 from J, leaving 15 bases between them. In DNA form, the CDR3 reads TGTGCCAGCAGCCCAAAAGGAAGACTGTACAATGAGCAGTTCTTC. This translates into CASSPKGRLYNEQFF. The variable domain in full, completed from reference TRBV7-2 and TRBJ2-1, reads GAGVSQSPSNKVTEKGKDVELRCDPISGHTALYWYRQSLGQGLEFLIYFQGNSAPDKSGLPSDRFSAERTGGSVSTLTIQRTQQEDSAVYLCASSPKGRLYNEQFFGPGTRLTVL.

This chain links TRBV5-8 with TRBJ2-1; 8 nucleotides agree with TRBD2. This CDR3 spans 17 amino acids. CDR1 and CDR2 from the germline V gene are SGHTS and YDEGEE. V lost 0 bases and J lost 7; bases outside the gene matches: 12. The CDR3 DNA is TGTGCCAGCAGCTTGGTAGGGCTAGCGGGCATATCAAATGAGCAGTTCTTC. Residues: CASSLVGLAGISNEQFF.

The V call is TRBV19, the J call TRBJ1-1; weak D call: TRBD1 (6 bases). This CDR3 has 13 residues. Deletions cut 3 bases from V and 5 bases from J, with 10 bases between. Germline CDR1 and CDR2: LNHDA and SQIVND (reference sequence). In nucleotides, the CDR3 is TGTGCCAGTAGTATCTCCAGGGGTACTGAAGCTTTCTTT. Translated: CASSISRGTEAFF. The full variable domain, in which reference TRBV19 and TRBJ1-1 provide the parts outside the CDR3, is DGGITQSPKYLFRKEGQNVTLSCEQNLNHDAMYWYRQDPGQGLRLIYYSQIVNDFQKGDIAEGYSVSREKKESFPLTVTSAQKNPTAFYLCASSISRGTEAFFGQGTRLTVV.

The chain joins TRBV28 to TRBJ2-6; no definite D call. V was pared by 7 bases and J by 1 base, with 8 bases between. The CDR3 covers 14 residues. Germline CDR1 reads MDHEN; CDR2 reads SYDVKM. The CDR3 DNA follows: TGTGCCAGCAATCACCCATCTGGGGCCAACGTCCTGACTTTC. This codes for CASNHPSGANVLTF. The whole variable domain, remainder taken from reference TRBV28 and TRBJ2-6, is DVKVTQSSRYLVKRTGEKVFLECVQDMDHENMFWYRQDPGLGLRLIYFSYDVKMKEKGDIPEGYSVSREKKERFSLILESASTNQTSMYLCASNHPSGANVLTFGAGSRLTVL.

The CDR3 DNA sequence: TGTGCCAGCAGCGGGGGACTTTCTAGCACAGATACGCAGTATTTT. Protein: CASSGGLSSTDTQYF. V gene TRBV7-2 combines with J gene TRBJ2-3; weak D call: TRBD2 (6 bases). Germline V gene data show CDR1 as SGHTA and CDR2 as FQGNSA. V was cut by 5 bases and J by 0 bases, with 12 bases left in between. The CDR3 is 15 amino acids.

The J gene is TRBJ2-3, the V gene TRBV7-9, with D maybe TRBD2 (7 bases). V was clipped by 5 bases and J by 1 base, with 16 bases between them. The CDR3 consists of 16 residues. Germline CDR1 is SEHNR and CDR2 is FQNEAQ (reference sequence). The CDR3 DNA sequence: TGTGCCAGCAGCACCGATCGGGGGGCGGGCACAGATACGCAGTATTTT. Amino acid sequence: CASSTDRGAGTDTQYF.

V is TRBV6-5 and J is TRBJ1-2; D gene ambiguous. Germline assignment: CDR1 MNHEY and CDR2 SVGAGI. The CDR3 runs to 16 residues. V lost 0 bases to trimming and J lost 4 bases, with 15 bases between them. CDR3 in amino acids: CASSYSRSAHLYGYTF. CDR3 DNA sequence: TGTGCCAGCAGTTACTCGCGGTCAGCACACCTCTATGGCTACACCTTC.

The CDR3 spells CAAGPNQETQYF. CDR3 DNA sequence: TGTGCTGCAGGCCCCAACCAAGAGACCCAGTACTTC. The chain uses TRBV6-5 and TRBJ2-5; no firm D call. The germline CDR1 and CDR2 sequences are MNHEY and SVGAGI. The CDR3 length is 12 residues.

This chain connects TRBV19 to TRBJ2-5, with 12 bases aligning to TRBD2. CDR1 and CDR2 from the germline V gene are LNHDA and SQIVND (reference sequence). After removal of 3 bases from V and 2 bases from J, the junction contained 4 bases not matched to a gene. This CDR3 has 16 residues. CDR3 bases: TGTGCCAGTAGTATTGGACTAGCGGGGACACAAGAGACCCAGTACTTC. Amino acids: CASSIGLAGTQETQYF.

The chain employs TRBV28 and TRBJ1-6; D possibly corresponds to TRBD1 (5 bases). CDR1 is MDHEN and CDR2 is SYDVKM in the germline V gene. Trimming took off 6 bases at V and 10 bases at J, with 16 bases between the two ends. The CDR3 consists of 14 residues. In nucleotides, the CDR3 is TGTGCCAGCAGCGGCTGGGGGGAGGAATCACCCCTCCACTTT. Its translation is CASSGWGEESPLHF.

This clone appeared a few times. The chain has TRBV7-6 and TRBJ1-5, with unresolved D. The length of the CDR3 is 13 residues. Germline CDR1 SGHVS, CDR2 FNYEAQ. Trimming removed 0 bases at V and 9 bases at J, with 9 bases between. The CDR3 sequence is CASSLAGPGPQHF. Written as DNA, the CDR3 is TGTGCCAGCAGCTTAGCCGGACCCGGGCCCCAGCATTTT.